These T cell receptor beta chains were read from a single sample in a study of T cells expressing NK-cell markers. TCRdb reprocessed the 5' RACE reads and stores each CDR3 protein as one record, lacking DNA. This table holds a few hundred thousand distinct CDR3 sequences. Sequenced sample: blood T cells: a sorted CD56 or NKG2C T cell subset, CD4+ or CD8+ T cells, or bulk PBMC T cells (not recorded which). Receptors were obtained from a man between 18 and 35 years old in good health. Each CDR3 is given with its conserved first and last residue.

V	J	CDR3
TRBV6-2/TRBV6-3	TRBJ2-1	CAVGWTSNEQFF
TRBV6-5	TRBJ2-1	CASSYPGLATDEQFF
TRBV4-3	TRBJ2-5	CASSPGAETIGETQYF
TRBV3-1	TRBJ2-3	CASSLTSGTGDTQYF
TRBV12-3/TRBV12-4	TRBJ2-4	CASSWGEGAKNIQYF
TRBV2	TRBJ2-3	CASTGASATTDTQYF
TRBV27	TRBJ2-1	CASSLRWTVGGPNEQFF
TRBV5-1	TRBJ2-1	CASSLGGSYGNEQFF
TRBV15	TRBJ1-3	CATSREGTVGNTIYF
TRBV18	TRBJ2-5	CASSLRLAGGPETQYF
TRBV4-1	TRBJ2-2	CASSRSLTGELFF
TRBV5-1	TRBJ1-1	CASSPTQTGGTEAFF
TRBV2	TRBJ2-1	CASSENGPSYNEQFF
TRBV6-1	TRBJ2-1	CASSNLPPGNEQFF
TRBV3-1	TRBJ2-1	CASSHTEISSYNEQFF
TRBV5-1	TRBJ2-3	CASSFEGGPGDTQYF
TRBV4-1	TRBJ2-3	CASSQERGELGWQYF
TRBV12-3/TRBV12-4	TRBJ2-3	CASSLERTGEDTQYF
TRBV27	TRBJ2-1	CASSFSVGEGKIEQFF
TRBV6-6	TRBJ2-5	CASALGPRLGQYF
TRBV12-5	TRBJ2-1	CASGRGQSYNEQFF
TRBV20-1	TRBJ1-1	CSARDSPGSTEAFF
TRBV5-5	TRBJ1-1	CASRTIGGPGTEAFF
TRBV12-3/TRBV12-4	TRBJ1-2	CASSSRDRGLEGYTF
TRBV20-1	TRBJ2-3	CSARDFRTENTDTQYF
TRBV12-3/TRBV12-4	TRBJ2-7	CASSRHLMQQYF
TRBV15	TRBJ1-1	CATSRDLTATEAFF
TRBV9	TRBJ2-2	CASSVFTSFSGELFF
TRBV5-1	TRBJ2-1	CASSLDLNNEQFF
TRBV20-1	TRBJ2-5	CSARALDRGQETQYF
TRBV12-3/TRBV12-4	TRBJ2-5	CASSFNMRGRRETQYF
TRBV2	TRBJ2-3	CASRPWGEDTQYF
TRBV12-3/TRBV12-4	TRBJ2-1	CASRLAGDQLHEQFF
TRBV29-1	TRBJ1-4	CSAESGTGSEKLFF
TRBV12-3/TRBV12-4	TRBJ2-3	CASIFSGSTDTQYF
TRBV30	TRBJ1-2	CALKDRFGYTF
TRBV12-3/TRBV12-4	TRBJ2-3	CASSLVRGRSTDTQYF
TRBV28	TRBJ2-7	CASSLPPFGQGAGEQYF
TRBV6-5	TRBJ2-7	CASSYSPTRTGDYEQYF
TRBV20-1	TRBJ2-1	CSAPWWQGRENEQFF
TRBV28	TRBJ2-5	CASMVGGQETQYF
TRBV25-1	TRBJ2-4	CASSEKQGEKNIQYF